One sample yielded the 22 T cell receptor beta chains listed below, sequenced in a study. One entry per CDR3 protein results from TCRdb running MiXCR on the RT-PCR reads. Of hundreds of thousands of distinct CDR3 sequences in the sample, 14% were seen once. Input material: memory CD4+ T cells from blood. The origin of the receptors is a female donor in good health, serving as a healthy control.

This clonotype was seen only a few times. The chain joins TRBV5-1 to TRBJ1-2; 9 bases align to TRBD1. Trimming at V came to 4 bases and at J to 4 bases, leaving 14 bases not matched to a gene. The CDR3 is 17 residues long. The germline V gene encodes CDR1 SGHRS and CDR2 YFSETQ. The CDR3 DNA sequence: TGCGCCAGCAGCATCCAAGGGACAGGGAGTGTCGGCTATGGCTACACCTTC. This codes for CASSIQGTGSVGYGYTF.

This clonotype has a handful of counts. The chain recombines TRBV28 with TRBJ2-5, with D perhaps matching TRBD2 (7 bases). The CDR3 spans 14 residues. The germline CDR1 and CDR2 sequences are MDHEN and SYDVKM. Trimming removed 4 bases from V and 5 bases from J, with 14 bases in between. Written as DNA, the CDR3 is TGTGCCAGCAGTTCCACAGGGAGGGGGGAGACCCAGTACTTC. It yields the protein CASSSTGRGETQYF.

The chain carries TRBV7-8 and TRBJ2-1, with unresolved D. V lost 2 bases and J 6 bases, leaving 14 bases between the germline ends. Germline lookup yields CDR1 SGHVS and CDR2 FQNEAQ. The CDR3 is 15 amino acids. CDR3 amino acids: CASSLYRVPTNEQFF. CDR3 sequence (DNA): TGTGCCAGCAGCTTATATAGGGTCCCCACCAATGAGCAGTTCTTC. Full variable domain (missing parts from reference TRBV7-8 and TRBJ2-1): GAGVSQSPRYKVAKRGQDVALRCDPISGHVSLFWYQQALGQGPEFLTYFQNEAQLDKSGLPSDRFFAERPEGSVSTLKIQRTQQEDSAVYLCASSLYRVPTNEQFFGPGTRLTVL.

This clonotype was observed a handful of times. In nucleotides, the CDR3 is TGTGCCACCAGCAGAGATTTGATGAACACTGAAGCTTTCTTT. Its translation: CATSRDLMNTEAFF. The V gene is TRBV15, the J gene TRBJ1-1; D is undetermined. There are 14 residues in the CDR3. The germline gives CDR1 LNHNV, CDR2 YYDKDF (reference sequence). The V gene lost 0 bases and the J gene lost 0 bases, with 5 bases spanning the gap.

This clonotype was counted a few times. The CDR3 DNA sequence: TGTGCCAGCACCGAAGGTGCAGGGGCTAACACTGAAGCTTTCTTT. Translating it yields CASTEGAGANTEAFF. V usage is TRBV6-1 and J usage is TRBJ1-1; the D gene is possibly TRBD1 (6 bases). There are 15 residues in the CDR3. From germline, CDR1 is MNHNS and CDR2 SASEGT. V dropped 7 bases and J dropped 2 bases, with 17 bases sitting between them.

This clonotype was seen ten or more times. V gene TRBV24-1 combines with J gene TRBJ2-7, with D uncertain. The CDR3 is made up of 13 amino acids. Looked up from germline, CDR1 is KGHDR and CDR2 is SFDVKD. Trimming pared 2 bases from V and 7 bases from J, leaving 11 bases between. DNA for the CDR3: TGTGCCACCAGTGATTCGGGTATTGGAGAGCAGTACTTC. It encodes CATSDSGIGEQYF.

This clonotype was picked up a small number of times. The genes are TRBV4-1 and TRBJ2-7; 12 bases are a match to TRBD1. The CDR3 has 18 residues. Looked up from germline, CDR1 is MGHRA and CDR2 is YSYEKL. V trimming: 3 bases; J trimming: 2 bases; junction bases outside the gene matches: 11. The CDR3 DNA is TGCGCCAGCAGCCATGTCCCGGGACAGGGGGCTAATGCCTACGAGCAGTACTTC. Translating gives CASSHVPGQGANAYEQYF.

The rearrangement links TRBV18 to TRBJ2-3; 11 bases line up with TRBD2. The CDR3 consists of 17 residues. CDR1 KGHSH and CDR2 LQKENI come from the germline V gene. Trimming removed 0 bases from V and 3 bases from J; junction bases left unmatched: 5. The CDR3 coding sequence is TGTGCCAGCTCACCACCGACTAGCGGGATAGGGACAGATACGCAGTATTTT. It is translated as CASSPPTSGIGTDTQYF.

The V gene is TRBV12-3 or TRBV12-4, the J gene TRBJ1-5; D is unresolved. Between the trimmed V and J ends, which lost 4 bases and 2 bases, there was a span of 6 bases. The CDR3 is 13 amino acids. The CDR3 reads CASSSNGNQPQHF. In DNA form, the CDR3 reads TGTGCCAGCAGTTCCAATGGCAATCAGCCCCAGCATTTT.

This clonotype was seen a few times. J is TRBJ1-3 and V is TRBV20-1; D gene ambiguous. Germline CDR1 is DFQATT and CDR2 is SNEGSKA (reference sequence). The CDR3 is made up of 16 amino acids. Trimming removed 3 bases at V and 2 bases at J, with 17 bases between. The CDR3 DNA reads TGCAGTGCTAGCCCCGCGAGTTGGGAAACTGGAAACACCATATATTTT. This sequence encodes CSASPASWETGNTIYF.

This clonotype came up many times. This sequence joins TRBV12-3 or TRBV12-4 and TRBJ1-1; no definite D call. The germline V and J ends were trimmed by 5 bases and 0 bases, with 7 bases remaining between them. This CDR3 spans 13 amino acids. This CDR3 is CASSIHMNTEAFF. DNA for the CDR3: TGTGCCAGCAGTATACATATGAACACTGAAGCTTTCTTT.

This chain joins TRBV4-1 and TRBJ1-2, with a tentative D call TRBD1 (5 bases). Germline CDR1 is MGHRA and CDR2 is YSYEKL. Trimming removed 0 bases at V and 9 bases at J, with 11 bases between. The CDR3 has 13 residues. CDR3 nucleotides: TGCGCCAGCAGCCAAGATGGGGGGACTCGCTACACCTTC. This codes for CASSQDGGTRYTF.

This clonotype was seen a few times. This chain connects TRBV12-3 or TRBV12-4 to TRBJ2-1; D not certain. The CDR3 has 14 residues. V shed 2 bases and J shed 9 bases, with 14 bases lying between them. CDR3 region: CASSLNGWAIEQFF. CDR3 DNA: TGTGCCAGCAGTTTAAACGGTTGGGCGATTGAGCAGTTCTTC.

This chain joins TRBV7-2 and TRBJ2-7; the D gene could be TRBD1 or TRBD2 (5 bases each). Trimming cost V 4 bases and J 6 bases, with 13 bases left between them. The CDR3 extends over 13 amino acids. CDR1 is SGHTA, CDR2 FQGNSA, per germline. In DNA form, the CDR3 reads TGTGCCAGCAGCTCGGAAGTGGGACGCGAGCAGTACTTC. It encodes CASSSEVGREQYF.

This clonotype occurred a few times. The V call is TRBV12-3 or TRBV12-4, the J call TRBJ2-1; D unresolved. The CDR3 covers 16 residues. V was shortened by 6 bases and J by 0 bases, with 15 bases between the two germline ends. The chain's CDR3 is CASSFVPLGSYNEQFF. The CDR3 region has the DNA TGTGCCAGCAGCTTCGTGCCCCTGGGCTCCTACAATGAGCAGTTCTTC.

This clonotype was seen more than once but under ten times. The chain is built from TRBV7-2 and TRBJ2-5; TRBD1 matches 8 bases. The CDR3 runs 14 residues. V lost 4 bases to trimming and J lost 5 bases; unmatched junction nucleotides: 6. Germline values: CDR1 SGHTA, CDR2 FQGNSA. The CDR3 sequence is CASSSQGVTETQYF. As DNA, the CDR3 is TGTGCCAGCAGCTCACAGGGGGTGACGGAGACCCAGTACTTC.

In its sample, this clonotype was seen many times. The chain links TRBV11-2 to TRBJ2-5; the D gene could be TRBD1 or TRBD2 (6 bases each). CDR1 and CDR2 from the germline V gene are SGHAT and FQNNGV. V gave up 2 bases and J gave up 5 bases, with 21 bases separating them. The CDR3 runs 17 residues. CDR3 residues: CASSLRGGNDRIETQYF. CDR3 coding DNA: TGTGCCAGCAGCTTAAGAGGGGGGAACGACAGGATTGAGACCCAGTACTTC.

This clonotype was counted a few times. The V gene is TRBV24-1, the J gene TRBJ2-5, with D maybe TRBD1 (5 bases). V lost 7 bases to trimming and J lost 3 bases, with 11 bases between them. CDR3 length: 13 residues. The germline V gene has CDR1 KGHDR and CDR2 SFDVKD. The CDR3 nucleotides read TGTGCCACCAGAGACAGCCGGAAAGAGACCCAGTACTTC. Translating gives CATRDSRKETQYF.

This clonotype was counted at least ten times. The genes are TRBV10-3 and TRBJ2-5; 15 nucleotides line up with TRBD2. Germline trimming cut 3 bases from V and 4 bases from J; bases unmatched to any gene: 6. Germline CDR1 is ENHRY and CDR2 is SYGVKD. The CDR3 runs to 17 residues. CDR3 sequence reads: CAISEAGTSGRRETQYF. In nucleotides, the CDR3 is TGTGCCATCAGTGAAGCCGGGACTAGCGGGAGGAGAGAGACCCAGTACTTC.

This rearrangement joins TRBV5-1 to TRBJ1-6, with D possibly being TRBD1 (6 bases). Germline values: CDR1 SGHRS, CDR2 YFSETQ. Trimming took off 4 bases at V and 10 bases at J, with 18 bases between the two ends. The CDR3 has 15 residues. The CDR3: CASSPRQDGSSPLHF. The CDR3 coding sequence is TGCGCCAGCAGCCCACGACAGGACGGGAGCTCACCCCTCCACTTT.

This clonotype was counted at least ten times. The V and J genes are TRBV6-5 and TRBJ1-1; D ambiguous. Germline CDR1 and CDR2: MNHEY and SVGAGI. CDR3 length: 13 residues. Trimming took 3 bases from V and 4 from J, leaving 9 bases between them. Here the CDR3 reads CASSYWTGTEAFF. CDR3 DNA: TGTGCCAGCAGTTATTGGACGGGCACTGAAGCTTTCTTT.

This clonotype has a handful of counts. The genes are TRBV28 and TRBJ2-7, with unresolved D. The CDR3 has 13 residues. Germline V gives CDR1 MDHEN, CDR2 SYDVKM. V was cut by 7 bases and J by 2 bases, with 12 bases left in between. Here the CDR3 reads CASTKSSTYEQYF. The CDR3 region has the DNA TGTGCCAGCACAAAGAGCAGCACCTACGAGCAGTACTTC.